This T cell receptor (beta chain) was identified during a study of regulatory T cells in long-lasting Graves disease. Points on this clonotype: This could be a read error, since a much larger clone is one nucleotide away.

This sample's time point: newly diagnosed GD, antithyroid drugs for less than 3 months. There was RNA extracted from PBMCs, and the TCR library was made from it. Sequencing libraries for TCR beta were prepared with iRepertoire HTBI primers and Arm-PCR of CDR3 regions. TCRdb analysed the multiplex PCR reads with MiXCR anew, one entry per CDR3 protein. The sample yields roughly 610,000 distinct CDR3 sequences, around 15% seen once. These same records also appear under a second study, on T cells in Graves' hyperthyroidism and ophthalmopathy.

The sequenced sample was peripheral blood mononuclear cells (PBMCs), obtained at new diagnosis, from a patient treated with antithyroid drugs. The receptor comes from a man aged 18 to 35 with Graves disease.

Here the CDR3 DNA reads TGTGCCAGCAGTGAACATCAGGGGAACATAGGTGAAGCTTTCTTT. Translated: CASSEHQGNIGEAFF. The chain links TRBV6-1 to TRBJ1-1, with D possibly being TRBD1 (6 bases). V lost 2 bases and J 7 bases, leaving 17 bases between the germline ends. The CDR3 length is 15 residues. The germline V gene has CDR1 MNHNS and CDR2 SASEGT.